These T cell receptor beta chains were read from a single sample in a study of blood T cell repertoires in COVID-19. The assay was immunoSEQ multiplex PCR, and TCRdb's table has in-frame clones only and misses some. The table records 200,000 to 300,000 clones, around 86% of them present only once. Sequencing used PBMCs or T cells enriched from blood (not recorded which). The source is a woman aged 45-60 years who had recovered from COVID-19. Both conserved end residues are part of each CDR3. The D gene is left open where the match is weak. Part of the rows lack a size; the others show once, few, many or a class for expanded clones.

D	V	J	size	DNA	CDR3
TRBD2	TRBV5-6	TRBJ2-7	many	TGTGCCAGCAGCTTGGGGGCGGCGGGAGGATCCTACGAGCAGTACTTC	CASSLGAAGGSYEQYF
.	TRBV7-2	TRBJ1-2	.	TGTGCCAGCAGCGCGGACAGTTACCCATCCGGCTATGGCTACACCTTC	CASSADSYPSGYGYTF
TRBD2	TRBV5-1	TRBJ2-5	once	TGCGCCAGCAGCTTGGCGGCGGGGGGGGCTCCTAGGGAGACCCAGTACTTC	CASSLAAGGAPRETQYF
.	TRBV27	TRBJ2-1	.	TGTGCCAGCAGTTTATCGGGCGATTACAATGAGCAGTTCTTC	CASSLSGDYNEQFF
.	TRBV2	TRBJ1-3	.	TGTGCCAGCAGTGAAGCGCGGCGGCAGAGGATGGCCACCATATATTTT	CASSEARRQRMATIYF
.	TRBV11-2	TRBJ2-7	.	TGTGCCAGCAGCTTTCAGGGCTACGAGCAGTACTTC	CASSFQGYEQYF
TRBD2	TRBV7-2	TRBJ2-7	.	TGTGCCAGCAGCTACCTCGGGGGGAACTCCTACGAGCAGTACTTC	CASSYLGGNSYEQYF
.	TRBV27	TRBJ2-4	.	TGTGCCAGCAGTCCCTTTTTCCGCAGGGAAAAAAACATTCAGTACTTC	CASSPFFRREKNIQYF
.	TRBV25-1	TRBJ2-5	.	TGTGCCAGCAGTGGCGGGCGTAACCAAGAGACCCAGTACTTC	CASSGGRNQETQYF
TRBD1	TRBV5-4	TRBJ1-2	.	TGTGCCAGCAGCTTGAGCGGACAGGGAGTATATGGCTACACCTTC	CASSLSGQGVYGYTF
.	TRBV6-5	TRBJ2-7	.	TGTGCCAGCAGTTACATAGGACTCGAGCAGTACTTC	CASSYIGLEQYF
TRBD1	TRBV18	TRBJ1-4	once	TGTGCCAGCTCACGACAGGGGTTTAATGAAAAACTGTTTTTT	CASSRQGFNEKLFF
TRBD1	TRBV7-2	TRBJ1-3	.	TGTGCCAGCAGCAATACTCAGGGGGCAGCTGGAAACACCATATATTTT	CASSNTQGAAGNTIYF
.	TRBV7-9	TRBJ1-1	once	TGTGCCAGCAGCTTAGAGGGGTACGGGAACACTGAAGCTTTCTTT	CASSLEGYGNTEAFF
.	TRBV4-3	TRBJ1-2	.	TGCGCCAGCAGCCAAGACCGCAGGGAGGACGGCTACACCTTC	CASSQDRREDGYTF
.	TRBV29-1	TRBJ2-7	.	TGCAGCGTTGGGAGGGGAACTACGGAGGAGCAGTACTTC	CSVGRGTTEEQYF
.	TRBV20-1	TRBJ2-7	.	TGCAGTGTCATATTGCGCGAGCAGTACTTC	CSVILREQYF
TRBD2	TRBV11-2	TRBJ2-1	.	TGTGCCAGCAGCTTAGTTTTTCGCGGGAGGGAGTCCTACAATGAGCAGTTCTTC	CASSLVFRGRESYNEQFF
.	TRBV7-2	TRBJ1-2	.	TGTGCCAGCAGCTTAGACTTTTTCAACAGACCCTATAGTGGCTACACCTTC	CASSLDFFNRPYSGYTF
.	TRBV13	TRBJ1-4	.	TGTGCCAGCAGCTTATTGCCGAGGGGGGGTGAAAAACTGTTTTTT	CASSLLPRGGEKLFF
TRBD2	TRBV19	TRBJ2-1	.	TGTGCCAGTCGCCTAGCGGGAGCGAACAATGAGCAGTTCTTC	CASRLAGANNEQFF
.	TRBV24-1	TRBJ1-6	once	TGTGCCACCAGTGATTTGCAAGTCAGGGAATCCGGCAATTCACCCCTCCACTTT	CATSDLQVRESGNSPLHF
TRBD1	TRBV7-6	TRBJ2-1	.	TGTGCCAGCAGTCCAACAGGGGGCACTGTAAATGAGCAGTTCTTC	CASSPTGGTVNEQFF
.	TRBV19	TRBJ2-1	.	TGTGCCAGTAGTATTGGGTCGGGGACAAGTATTAGCTCCTACAATGAGCAGTTCTTC	CASSIGSGTSISSYNEQFF
TRBD2	TRBV11-2	TRBJ2-1	once	TGTGCCAGCAGCTTAGGACTAGCGGGAGAGGTATCCTACAATGAGCAGTTCTTC	CASSLGLAGEVSYNEQFF
.	TRBV9	TRBJ1-1	.	TGTGCCAGCAGCGGAGGGGGAATTGGGAACACTGAAGCTTTCTTT	CASSGGGIGNTEAFF
TRBD1	TRBV18	TRBJ1-1	.	TGTGCCAGCTCACCCCACCCTACAGGGGCCGAAGCTTTCTTT	CASSPHPTGAEAFF
TRBD2	TRBV11-1	TRBJ2-1	.	TGTGCCAGCAGGCGGACTAGCGGGAACTACAATGAGCAGTTCTTC	CASRRTSGNYNEQFF
TRBD1	TRBV4-1	TRBJ1-4	.	TGCGCCAGCAGAAGGACAGGGCATAATGAAAAACTGTTTTTT	CASRRTGHNEKLFF
.	TRBV11-3	TRBJ2-7	.	TGTGCCAGCAGCTTATCCGGAACGGGGGAGCAGTACTTC	CASSLSGTGEQYF
.	TRBV3-1/TRBV3-2	TRBJ1-2	.	TGTGCCAGCAGCCAAGAGGGAGACCTTTATGGCTACACCTTC	CASSQEGDLYGYTF
.	TRBV28	TRBJ1-2	few	TGTGCCAGCAGTTCAGGGTTCTATGGCTACACCTTC	CASSSGFYGYTF
.	TRBV28	TRBJ1-5	.	TGTGCCAGCAGTTTGTGGCAGGCAATTCAGCCCCAGCATTTT	CASSLWQAIQPQHF
.	TRBV11-2	TRBJ1-2	once	TGTGCCAGCAGGAGGGGAGGAGAAGAGTATGGCTACACCTTC	CASRRGGEEYGYTF
.	TRBV14	TRBJ1-3	.	TGTGCCAGCAGCCCGACGACAGCTGGAAACACCATATATTTT	CASSPTTAGNTIYF
.	TRBV4-2	TRBJ2-1	.	TGTGCCAGCAGCCAAGACTTTGCAGCGGTCTACAATGAGCAGTTCTTC	CASSQDFAAVYNEQFF